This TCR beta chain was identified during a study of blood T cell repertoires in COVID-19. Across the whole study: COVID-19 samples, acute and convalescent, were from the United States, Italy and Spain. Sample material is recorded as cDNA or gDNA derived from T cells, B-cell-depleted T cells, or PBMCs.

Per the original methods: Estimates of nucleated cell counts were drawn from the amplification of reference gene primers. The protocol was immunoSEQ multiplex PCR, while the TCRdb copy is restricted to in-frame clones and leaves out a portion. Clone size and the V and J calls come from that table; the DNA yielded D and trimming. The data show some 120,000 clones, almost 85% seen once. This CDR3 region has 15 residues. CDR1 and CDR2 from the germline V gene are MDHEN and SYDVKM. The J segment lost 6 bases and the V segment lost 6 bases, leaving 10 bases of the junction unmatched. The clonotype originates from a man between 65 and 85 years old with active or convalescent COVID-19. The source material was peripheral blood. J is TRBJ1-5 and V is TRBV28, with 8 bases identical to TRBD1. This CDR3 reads CASRSSQGAGQPQHF. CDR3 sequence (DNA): TGTGCCAGCAGATCAAGCCAGGGGGCTGGTCAGCCCCAGCATTTT.